Listed below are T cell receptor beta chains from one sample, sequenced in a study of T cell responses to AZD1222 COVID-19 vaccine. Measured with immunoSEQ multiplex PCR; TCRdb has only the in-frame clones, and not every one. The sample yields around 160,000 clones, 88% seen once. Sample: peripheral blood, taken on day 0 of AZD1222 vaccination. All receptors derive from an adult in good health. The CDR3 runs from the conserved cysteine through the conserved F or W. A D gene is named only where the DNA matches it firmly. Clone size is not always given. Where it is, it says once, few, many or a class for expanded clones.

>NA|TRBV18|TRBJ2-1|TRBD2
TGTGCCAGCTCACCAACTAGCGGGGGGAGGAATGAGCAGTTCTTC
CASSPTSGGRNEQFF
>NA|TRBV19|TRBJ1-1|TRBD1
TGTGCCAGTAAGACGGACAGGGTTTCGTTCACTGAAGCTTTCTTT
CASKTDRVSFTEAFF
>NA|TRBV7-9|TRBJ1-5|NA
TGTGCCAGCAGCTTAGTCGGCAGGGTTGGTGAGCCCCAGCATTTT
CASSLVGRVGEPQHF
>NA|TRBV7-3|TRBJ1-1|NA
TGTGCCAGCAGCTTCTCGGGAGGGAACACTGAAGCTTTCTTT
CASSFSGGNTEAFF
>NA|TRBV2|TRBJ1-5|TRBD1
TGTGCCAGCGGACGTAAGGGGGCTGGCTCATATAGCAATCAGCCCCAGCATTTT
CASGRKGAGSYSNQPQHF
>NA|TRBV27|TRBJ2-7|NA
TGTGCCAGCAGTCTAGGGACGGCTAGCTCCTACGAGCAGTACTTC
CASSLGTASSYEQYF
>NA|TRBV7-9|TRBJ2-3|NA
TGTGCCAGCAGAGTACAGGGAATCTCCACAGATACGCAGTATTTT
CASRVQGISTDTQYF
>NA|TRBV27|TRBJ2-4|NA
TGTGCCAGCAGTGCCCTAGGGGGAGCCAAAAACATTCAGTACTTC
CASSALGGAKNIQYF
>NA|TRBV5-1|TRBJ2-2|NA
TGCGCCAGCAGCTTGGGAGACAGCTCCACCGGGGAGCTGTTTTTT
CASSLGDSSTGELFF
>few|TRBV3-1/TRBV3-2|TRBJ2-3|TRBD2
TGTGCCAGCAGCCCCACTTTAGCGGGGGGCGACGATACGCAGTATTTT
CASSPTLAGGDDTQYF
>few|TRBV7-3|TRBJ2-1|TRBD2
TGTGCCAGCAGCTTAACGTGGACTAGATCGGCTGAGCAGTTCTTC
CASSLTWTRSAEQFF
>NA|TRBV4-2|TRBJ1-3|TRBD1
TGTGCCAGCAGCCAAGTTGGACAGGGAGGAAACACCATATATTTT
CASSQVGQGGNTIYF
>NA|TRBV7-9|TRBJ2-4|TRBD1
TGTGCCAGCAGCTTAGTGACAGGGGAGAACATTCAGTACTTC
CASSLVTGENIQYF
>NA|TRBV6-1|TRBJ2-7|NA
TGTGCCAGCAGTGCCTCAGCCATGCGAATCTCCTACGAGCAGTACTTC
CASSASAMRISYEQYF
>NA|TRBV3-1/TRBV3-2|TRBJ2-1|TRBD2
TGTGCCAGCAGCCAGGCCGGGGGGGCCATTTCTTATGAGCAGTTCTTC
CASSQAGGAISYEQFF